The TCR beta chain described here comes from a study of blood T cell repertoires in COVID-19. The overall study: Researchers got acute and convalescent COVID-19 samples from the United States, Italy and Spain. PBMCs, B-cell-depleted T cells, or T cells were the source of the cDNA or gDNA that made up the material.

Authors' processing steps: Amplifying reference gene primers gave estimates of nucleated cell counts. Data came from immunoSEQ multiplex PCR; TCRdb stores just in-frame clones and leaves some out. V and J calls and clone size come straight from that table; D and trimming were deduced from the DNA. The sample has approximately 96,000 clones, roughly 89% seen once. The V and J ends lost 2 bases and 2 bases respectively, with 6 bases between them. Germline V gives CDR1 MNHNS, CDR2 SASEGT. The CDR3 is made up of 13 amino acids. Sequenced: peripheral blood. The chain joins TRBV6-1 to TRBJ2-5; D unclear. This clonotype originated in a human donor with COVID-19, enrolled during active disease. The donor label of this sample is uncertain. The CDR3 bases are TGTGCCAGCAGTGAAATCGGGCAAGAGACCCAGTACTTC. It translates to CASSEIGQETQYF.